Listed below are T cell receptor beta chains from one sample, sequenced in a study of shared clonotypes between healthy human individuals. Repertoires were generated with immunoSEQ multiplex PCR, while TCRdb's copy carries only in-frame clones and drops some. The table includes 2 million to 2.5 million clones, just over 90% detected once. Source material: naive CD4+ T cells from PBMCs. These receptors were taken from a man between 18 and 29 years old in good health. Some clones in this sample may be carry-over from other donors' samples. The CDR3 runs from the conserved cysteine through the conserved F or W. The order of the fields is J gene, V gene, clone size, D gene, CDR3 DNA, CDR3 protein. The D gene is left open where the match is weak. The size field is filled for only some rows; it gives once, few, many or a size class.

J: TRBJ2-7; V: TRBV11-2; size: -; D: TRBD2; DNA: TGTGCCAGCAGCTTACCAGCGGGAGGGACCTACGAGCAGTACTTC; CDR3: CASSLPAGGTYEQYF
J: TRBJ1-1; V: TRBV5-1; size: few; D: TRBD1; DNA: TGCGCCAGCGGAGGGGGCTTGGGCACTGAAGCTTTCTTT; CDR3: CASGGGLGTEAFF
J: TRBJ1-2; V: TRBV28; size: -; D: -; DNA: TGTGCCAGCAGGAAAAGCCCAGGGGTCACTAACTATGGCTACACCTTC; CDR3: CASRKSPGVTNYGYTF
J: TRBJ2-3; V: TRBV5-1; size: -; D: -; DNA: TGCGCCAGCAAAATGGGGCAGGGCTTAGCGGATACGCAGTATTTT; CDR3: CASKMGQGLADTQYF
J: TRBJ1-1; V: TRBV7-2; size: -; D: TRBD1; DNA: TGTGCCAGCAGCTTAAAGGAGGACAGGGAGAGGCAGAACGCTGAAGCTTTCTTT; CDR3: CASSLKEDRERQNAEAFF
J: TRBJ1-2; V: TRBV6-1; size: -; D: -; DNA: TGTGCCAGCAGTGAACGGCAGGGACGAGGCTACACCTTC; CDR3: CASSERQGRGYTF
J: TRBJ1-2; V: TRBV5-1; size: -; D: -; DNA: TGCGCCAGCAGCTCCCCAGGGGTGGATGGCTACACCTTC; CDR3: CASSSPGVDGYTF
J: TRBJ1-1; V: TRBV7-9; size: -; D: -; DNA: TGTGCCAGCAGCTTAGGCGCAGGTGGGGACACTGAAGCTTTCTTT; CDR3: CASSLGAGGDTEAFF
J: TRBJ2-3; V: TRBV9; size: -; D: -; DNA: TGTGCCATCCCCCCTGAGGGGGATTCAGATACGCAGTATTTT; CDR3: CAIPPEGDSDTQYF
J: TRBJ2-3; V: TRBV4-3; size: -; D: -; DNA: TGCGCCAGCAGCCAAGAAGGGGCAGATACGCAGTATTTT; CDR3: CASSQEGADTQYF
J: TRBJ2-7; V: TRBV19; size: -; D: -; DNA: TGTGCCAGTAGTGTACAGGGACCTTCCTACGAGCAGTACTTC; CDR3: CASSVQGPSYEQYF
J: TRBJ2-7; V: TRBV28; size: -; D: -; DNA: TGTGCCAGCAGGCCAGATTCGTTGGGGCATTACGAGCAGTACTTC; CDR3: CASRPDSLGHYEQYF
J: TRBJ1-6; V: TRBV11-2; size: -; D: -; DNA: TGTGCCAGCAGCTTAGATCGGACAGCTCAACCTAATTCACCCCTCCACTTT; CDR3: CASSLDRTAQPNSPLHF
J: TRBJ2-5; V: TRBV6-5; size: -; D: -; DNA: TGTGCCAGCAGTGTCCCCGGGACCGGTGAGCAGTACTTC; CDR3: CASSVPGTGEQYF
J: TRBJ2-3; V: TRBV28; size: -; D: TRBD1; DNA: TGTGCCAGCAGCTACGGACAGGACTTCCTTAAACGCACAGATACGCAGTATTTT; CDR3: CASSYGQDFLKRTDTQYF
J: TRBJ1-1; V: TRBV6-5; size: -; D: -; DNA: TGTGCCAGCACCAACGACAGGAACACTGAAGCTTTCTTT; CDR3: CASTNDRNTEAFF
J: TRBJ1-5; V: TRBV6-4; size: -; D: -; DNA: TGTGCCAGCAGTGGCGCGCCGGGGTACAATCAGCCCCAGCATTTT; CDR3: CASSGAPGYNQPQHF
J: TRBJ2-7; V: TRBV6-6; size: -; D: -; DNA: TGTGCCAGCAGTTACGCGGGACCCTCGGGCGAGCAGTACTTC; CDR3: CASSYAGPSGEQYF
J: TRBJ1-1; V: TRBV5-1; size: -; D: -; DNA: TGCGCCAGCAGCTTGGCGGGGCGGATGAACACTGAAGCTTTCTTT; CDR3: CASSLAGRMNTEAFF
J: TRBJ2-1; V: TRBV28; size: -; D: TRBD2; DNA: TGTGCCAGCCAAACCGGGACTAGATTGGCCTACAATGAGCAGTTCTTC; CDR3: CASQTGTRLAYNEQFF
J: TRBJ1-2; V: TRBV6-5; size: -; D: -; DNA: TGTGCCAGCAGTTACAGGGCCTCGAGGAATGGCTACACCTTC; CDR3: CASSYRASRNGYTF
J: TRBJ2-3; V: TRBV6-1; size: -; D: -; DNA: TGTGCCAGCACTTTTCCAGGGACAGATACGCAGTATTTT; CDR3: CASTFPGTDTQYF
J: TRBJ2-5; V: TRBV6-1; size: -; D: -; DNA: TGTGCCAGCAGTGAAGACAGGGTTCGTGAGACCCAGTACTTC; CDR3: CASSEDRVRETQYF
J: TRBJ2-2; V: TRBV19; size: -; D: -; DNA: TGTGCCAGTAGTTCAAGCACAGGGTACACCGGGGAGCTGTTTTTT; CDR3: CASSSSTGYTGELFF
J: TRBJ2-7; V: TRBV5-1; size: -; D: TRBD2; DNA: TGCGCCAGCAGCTTGGGCTCGACTAGCGGAGACTACGAGCAGTACTTC; CDR3: CASSLGSTSGDYEQYF
J: TRBJ1-3; V: TRBV19; size: -; D: -; DNA: TGTGCCAGTAGCTGGAGGAGCTCTGGAAACACCATATATTTT; CDR3: CASSWRSSGNTIYF
J: TRBJ2-7; V: TRBV2; size: -; D: -; DNA: TGTGCCAGCAGTGAGACTCCGGGCGGAGAGCAGTACTTC; CDR3: CASSETPGGEQYF
J: TRBJ2-2; V: TRBV6-5; size: -; D: TRBD2; DNA: TGTGCCAGCACCCGGCCGGGGGGAGTCACCGGGGAGCTGTTTTTT; CDR3: CASTRPGGVTGELFF
J: TRBJ2-3; V: TRBV29-1; size: -; D: TRBD1; DNA: TGCAGCGTTGATTGGGAGACAGGGGCTACCCTCACAGATACGCAGTATTTT; CDR3: CSVDWETGATLTDTQYF
J: TRBJ2-2; V: TRBV11-3; size: -; D: -; DNA: TGTGCCAGCAGCTGGACATACACCGGGGAGCTGTTTTTT; CDR3: CASSWTYTGELFF
J: TRBJ1-2; V: TRBV7-2; size: -; D: -; DNA: TGTGCCAGCAGTCCGAGATTGGGGGCTCGTTATGGCTACACCTTC; CDR3: CASSPRLGARYGYTF
J: TRBJ2-2; V: TRBV27; size: -; D: -; DNA: TGTGCCACCCTTAAGGAACATACGAACACCGGGGAGCTGTTTTTT; CDR3: CATLKEHTNTGELFF
J: TRBJ2-7; V: TRBV6-6; size: -; D: -; DNA: TGTGCCAGCAGTACCCCTGAGGAGGGGGAGCAGTACTTC; CDR3: CASSTPEEGEQYF
J: TRBJ1-4; V: TRBV2; size: -; D: -; DNA: TGTGCCACCCACAGTGGGGACGGGGAAAAACTGTTTTTT; CDR3: CATHSGDGEKLFF
J: TRBJ2-1; V: TRBV11-2; size: once; D: TRBD2; DNA: TGTGCCAGCAGCACCATAGCGGGAGCGGTCTACAATGAGCAGTTCTTC; CDR3: CASSTIAGAVYNEQFF
J: TRBJ1-1; V: TRBV5-1; size: -; D: -; DNA: TGCGCCAGCAGCTTACGAGGAACACTGAACACTGAAGCTTTCTTT; CDR3: CASSLRGTLNTEAFF
J: TRBJ2-5; V: TRBV29-1; size: -; D: -; DNA: TGCAGCGCCCGCCGGGGCTCGGAGACCCAGTACTTC; CDR3: CSARRGSETQYF
J: TRBJ2-5; V: TRBV5-4; size: -; D: TRBD2; DNA: TGTGCCAGCAGCTTGTCGGCAGCGGGAGGGCCGCAGGAGACCCAGTACTTC; CDR3: CASSLSAAGGPQETQYF
J: TRBJ2-1; V: TRBV6-5; size: -; D: TRBD1; DNA: TGTGCCAGCAGCCGACAGGGGGCTGATGAGCAGTTCTTC; CDR3: CASSRQGADEQFF
J: TRBJ2-2; V: TRBV18; size: -; D: TRBD2; DNA: TGTGCCAGCTCACCACGCCTAGCGGGAGGGAACACCGGGGAGCTGTTTTTT; CDR3: CASSPRLAGGNTGELFF
J: TRBJ2-3; V: TRBV27; size: -; D: -; DNA: TGTGCCAGCAGCCCCATCGGCGGCACAGATACGCAGTATTTT; CDR3: CASSPIGGTDTQYF
J: TRBJ1-2; V: TRBV2; size: -; D: -; DNA: TGTGCCAGCAGTGGCGTCAACCCGAACGGTGGCTACACCTTC; CDR3: CASSGVNPNGGYTF
J: TRBJ1-2; V: TRBV7-9; size: -; D: TRBD1; DNA: TGTGCCAGCAGCCCTGACAGGGGTGGTAACTATGGCTACACCTTC; CDR3: CASSPDRGGNYGYTF
J: TRBJ2-2; V: TRBV4-1; size: -; D: -; DNA: TGCGCCAGCAGCCGTCCCGCGGGCACCGGGGAGCTGTTTTTT; CDR3: CASSRPAGTGELFF